This TCR beta chain stems from a study of Graves' ophthalmopathy and Graves' hyperthyroidism. A word on this clonotype: The antigen is unknown.

Those donors who had ophthalmopathy presented with moderate-to-severe activity, a CAS of ≥3, a NOSPECS of ≥4 and a duration under 3 months. The sequenced template was RNA, covering the TCR beta CDR3 region. The first-round RT-PCR employed HTBI primers together with the Qiagen OneStep RT-PCR kit. A multiplex PCR was then performed as the second round. TCRdb used MiXCR to reprocess the multiplex PCR reads, holding one entry per CDR3 protein. This table holds hundreds of thousands of distinct CDR3 sequences, about 40% found once. Study findings and constraints: Sensitivity reached over 85% and specificity roughly 82% for a 13-signature model separating ophthalmopathy from stable hyperthyroidism. Most thyroid clonotypes with frequency above 0.001 were detected in blood too. For predicting ophthalmopathy progression, the model had 70.59% sensitivity and roughly 76% specificity.

The sequencing sample was made of peripheral blood. This TCR was recovered from an adult man with Graves' ophthalmopathy.

The CDR3 is CAISGTTGGPGNTIYF. The CDR3 DNA reads as TGTGCCATCAGTGGGACTACAGGGGGACCTGGAAACACCATATATTTT. This chain joins TRBV10-3 and TRBJ1-3, with TRBD1 identical over 8 bases. Trimming cost V 4 bases and J 2 bases; bases outside gene matches: 7. Germline CDR1 reads ENHRY; CDR2 reads SYGVKD. The CDR3 has 16 amino acids.